These T cell receptor beta chains were read from a single sample in a study of STAT5B mutations in CD4+ large granular lymphocyte leukemia. Sequencing was performed with immunoSEQ multiplex PCR; in TCRdb, only in-frame clones are kept and a portion is missing. Found here are tens of thousands of clones, around four fifths of them singletons; the top ten hold about 0.3%. The sample taken for sequencing was CD4+ T cells from blood buffy coats. All receptors come from a human donor in good health. CDR3s include the opening cysteine and the closing phenylalanine or tryptophan. The D gene is left open where the match is weak. Clone size is not always given. Where it is, it says once, few, many or a class for expanded clones.

d_gene: TRBD1
v_gene: TRBV10-3
j_gene: TRBJ2-3
len: 15
abundance: NA
CDR3aa: CAITPGQGNTDTQYF
CDR3nt: TGTGCCATCACCCCAGGACAGGGGAACACAGATACGCAGTATTTT

d_gene: TRBD2
v_gene: TRBV10-3
j_gene: TRBJ2-1
len: 15
abundance: NA
CDR3aa: CAISDNSGKDNEQFF
CDR3nt: TGTGCCATCAGTGACAATAGCGGGAAGGACAATGAGCAGTTCTTC

d_gene: NA
v_gene: TRBV11-2
j_gene: TRBJ2-3
len: 13
abundance: once
CDR3aa: CASMGGLTDTQYF
CDR3nt: TGTGCCAGCATGGGGGGCCTCACAGATACGCAGTATTTT

d_gene: NA
v_gene: TRBV18
j_gene: TRBJ1-5
len: 12
abundance: NA
CDR3aa: CASLIPGQPQHF
CDR3nt: TGTGCCAGCCTCATACCGGGTCAGCCCCAGCATTTT

d_gene: NA
v_gene: TRBV5-6
j_gene: TRBJ1-1
len: 13
abundance: NA
CDR3aa: CASSPGIYTEAFF
CDR3nt: TGTGCCAGCAGCCCGGGGATTTACACTGAAGCTTTCTTT

d_gene: NA
v_gene: TRBV29-1
j_gene: TRBJ2-1
len: 14
abundance: NA
CDR3aa: CSVGTGGGYNEQFF
CDR3nt: TGCAGCGTAGGAACAGGGGGGGGGTACAATGAGCAGTTCTTC

d_gene: TRBD1
v_gene: TRBV7-2
j_gene: TRBJ1-2
len: 16
abundance: NA
CDR3aa: CASSLVVEGAGYGYTF
CDR3nt: TGTGCCAGCAGCTTAGTGGTGGAGGGGGCGGGCTATGGCTACACCTTC

d_gene: NA
v_gene: TRBV7-9
j_gene: TRBJ1-1
len: 14
abundance: NA
CDR3aa: CASSLSGVNSRAFF
CDR3nt: TGTGCCAGCAGCTTGTCGGGGGTTAATTCTCGAGCTTTCTTT

d_gene: NA
v_gene: TRBV5-4
j_gene: TRBJ2-3
len: 15
abundance: NA
CDR3aa: CASSLGGALRDTQYF
CDR3nt: TGTGCCAGCAGCTTGGGCGGGGCCCTTCGGGATACGCAGTATTTT

d_gene: TRBD2
v_gene: TRBV6-5
j_gene: TRBJ2-1
len: 16
abundance: NA
CDR3aa: CASSYSPSGLNNEQFF
CDR3nt: TGTGCCAGCAGTTACTCGCCTAGCGGGCTAAACAATGAGCAGTTCTTC

d_gene: TRBD2
v_gene: TRBV7-9
j_gene: TRBJ2-1
len: 17
abundance: NA
CDR3aa: CASSLGSGRGSYNEQFF
CDR3nt: TGTGCCAGCAGCTTGGGTAGCGGGAGGGGGTCCTACAATGAGCAGTTCTTC

d_gene: NA
v_gene: TRBV27
j_gene: TRBJ2-2
len: 15
abundance: once
CDR3aa: CASSLSSENTGELFF
CDR3nt: TGTGCCAGCAGTTTATCGTCAGAAAACACCGGGGAGCTGTTTTTT

d_gene: TRBD2
v_gene: TRBV5-6
j_gene: TRBJ2-3
len: 16
abundance: NA
CDR3aa: CASSLVLAGPTDTQYF
CDR3nt: TGTGCCAGCAGCTTGGTATTAGCGGGCCCCACAGATACGCAGTATTTT

d_gene: NA
v_gene: TRBV20-1
j_gene: TRBJ2-3
len: 9
abundance: NA
CDR3aa: CSADPSAPF
CDR3nt: TGCAGTGCGGATCCTAGTGCCCCTTTT

d_gene: NA
v_gene: TRBV29-1
j_gene: TRBJ1-2
len: 11
abundance: once
CDR3aa: CSVGGNYGYTF
CDR3nt: TGCAGCGTTGGGGGTAACTATGGCTACACCTTC

d_gene: TRBD1
v_gene: TRBV5-5
j_gene: TRBJ2-7
len: 14
abundance: NA
CDR3aa: CASSLRDRGYEQYF
CDR3nt: TGTGCCAGCAGCCTCCGGGACAGGGGATACGAGCAGTACTTC

d_gene: TRBD1
v_gene: TRBV10-3
j_gene: TRBJ1-1
len: 13
abundance: NA
CDR3aa: CAIRNNRDSEAFF
CDR3nt: TGTGCCATCAGGAATAACCGGGACAGTGAAGCTTTCTTT

d_gene: TRBD2
v_gene: TRBV7-2
j_gene: TRBJ2-6
len: 18
abundance: NA
CDR3aa: CASSLGLAGAAGANVLTF
CDR3nt: TGTGCCAGCAGCTTAGGCCTAGCGGGAGCGGCTGGGGCCAACGTCCTGACTTTC

d_gene: TRBD2
v_gene: TRBV11-1
j_gene: TRBJ2-7
len: 14
abundance: NA
CDR3aa: CASSLASGSYEQYF
CDR3nt: TGTGCCAGCAGCTTAGCTAGCGGGAGTTACGAGCAGTACTTC

d_gene: TRBD2
v_gene: TRBV15
j_gene: TRBJ2-3
len: 16
abundance: NA
CDR3aa: CATSRGASGIGDTQYF
CDR3nt: TGTGCCACCAGCAGAGGGGCTAGCGGGATAGGAGATACGCAGTATTTT

d_gene: TRBD1
v_gene: TRBV6-5
j_gene: TRBJ1-2
len: 12
abundance: few
CDR3aa: CASSSTGVPYTF
CDR3nt: TGTGCCAGCAGTTCTACAGGGGTCCCCTACACCTTC

d_gene: NA
v_gene: TRBV6-4
j_gene: TRBJ1-5
len: 15
abundance: NA
CDR3aa: CASSANISRGQPQHF
CDR3nt: TGTGCCAGCAGCGCAAACATCAGTCGGGGGCAGCCCCAGCATTTT

d_gene: TRBD1
v_gene: TRBV7-8
j_gene: TRBJ1-4
len: 15
abundance: NA
CDR3aa: CASSFRQGVGEKLFF
CDR3nt: TGTGCCAGCAGCTTCCGACAGGGCGTCGGGGAAAAACTGTTTTTT

d_gene: TRBD2
v_gene: TRBV11-2
j_gene: TRBJ2-1
len: 14
abundance: few
CDR3aa: CASSLSGRYNEQFF
CDR3nt: TGTGCCAGCAGCCTTAGCGGGAGGTACAATGAGCAGTTCTTC

d_gene: TRBD2
v_gene: TRBV19
j_gene: TRBJ2-3
len: 15
abundance: NA
CDR3aa: CASSMLRGDTDTQYF
CDR3nt: TGTGCCAGTAGTATGTTGCGGGGGGACACAGATACGCAGTATTTT

d_gene: TRBD1
v_gene: TRBV12-5
j_gene: TRBJ1-1
len: 14
abundance: NA
CDR3aa: CASGPTGEDTEAFF
CDR3nt: TGTGCTAGTGGCCCCACAGGGGAGGACACTGAAGCTTTCTTT

d_gene: TRBD2
v_gene: TRBV6-6
j_gene: TRBJ2-5
len: 14
abundance: NA
CDR3aa: CASSFSGNGETQYF
CDR3nt: TGTGCCAGCAGCTTTAGCGGGAATGGGGAGACCCAGTACTTC

d_gene: TRBD2
v_gene: TRBV19
j_gene: TRBJ2-3
len: 17
abundance: NA
CDR3aa: CASSTRLAGASTDTQYF
CDR3nt: TGTGCCAGTAGTACCCGACTAGCGGGGGCCAGCACAGATACGCAGTATTTT

d_gene: NA
v_gene: TRBV11-3
j_gene: TRBJ2-7
len: 15
abundance: NA
CDR3aa: CASSIRTVGRIEQYF
CDR3nt: TGTGCCAGCAGCATAAGGACAGTGGGGCGGATCGAGCAGTACTTC

d_gene: NA
v_gene: TRBV28
j_gene: TRBJ1-3
len: 18
abundance: NA
CDR3aa: CASSLIGLFGPSGNTIYF
CDR3nt: TGTGCCAGCAGTTTAATTGGTTTGTTCGGCCCCTCTGGAAACACCATATATTTT

d_gene: NA
v_gene: TRBV7-6
j_gene: TRBJ1-1
len: 12
abundance: NA
CDR3aa: CASSSYRSEAFF
CDR3nt: TGTGCCAGCAGCTCCTATAGATCTGAAGCTTTCTTT

d_gene: NA
v_gene: TRBV28
j_gene: TRBJ1-6
len: 12
abundance: NA
CDR3aa: CASSFPNSPLHF
CDR3nt: TGTGCCAGCAGTTTTCCGAATTCACCCCTCCACTTT

d_gene: NA
v_gene: TRBV28
j_gene: TRBJ1-6
len: 15
abundance: NA
CDR3aa: CASSRYRVYNSPLHF
CDR3nt: TGTGCCAGCAGCCGATACAGGGTCTATAATTCACCCCTCCACTTT

d_gene: TRBD1
v_gene: TRBV18
j_gene: TRBJ2-1
len: 17
abundance: NA
CDR3aa: CASSPPVGTGDYNEQFF
CDR3nt: TGTGCCAGCTCACCACCGGTTGGGACAGGGGACTACAATGAGCAGTTCTTC

d_gene: NA
v_gene: TRBV28
j_gene: TRBJ2-5
len: 14
abundance: NA
CDR3aa: CASSHPAAGETQYF
CDR3nt: TGTGCCAGCAGTCACCCAGCGGCAGGGGAGACCCAGTACTTC

d_gene: NA
v_gene: TRBV6-5
j_gene: TRBJ1-3
len: 15
abundance: few
CDR3aa: CASSWAGNSGNTIYF
CDR3nt: TGTGCCAGCAGTTGGGCAGGCAACTCTGGAAACACCATATATTTT

d_gene: NA
v_gene: TRBV6-6
j_gene: TRBJ1-4
len: 15
abundance: NA
CDR3aa: CASSYSSPRNEKLFF
CDR3nt: TGTGCCAGCAGTTACTCGTCCCCCAGGAACGAAAAACTGTTTTTT

d_gene: NA
v_gene: TRBV19
j_gene: TRBJ2-7
len: 12
abundance: NA
CDR3aa: CASSRGIYEQYF
CDR3nt: TGTGCCAGTAGTAGGGGTATCTACGAGCAGTACTTC

d_gene: TRBD2
v_gene: TRBV7-6
j_gene: TRBJ2-1
len: 16
abundance: NA
CDR3aa: CASSLDLAGGYNEQFF
CDR3nt: TGTGCCAGCAGCTTAGATCTAGCGGGAGGTTACAATGAGCAGTTCTTC

d_gene: TRBD1
v_gene: TRBV29-1
j_gene: TRBJ2-7
len: 15
abundance: NA
CDR3aa: CSVEEEWGQSSEQYF
CDR3nt: TGCAGCGTTGAAGAAGAATGGGGACAGAGCTCCGAGCAGTACTTC

d_gene: NA
v_gene: TRBV27
j_gene: TRBJ2-2
len: 14
abundance: NA
CDR3aa: CASTLIRGTGELFF
CDR3nt: TGTGCCAGCACCTTGATCAGGGGAACCGGGGAGCTGTTTTTT

d_gene: TRBD1
v_gene: TRBV7-6
j_gene: TRBJ2-1
len: 14
abundance: NA
CDR3aa: CASSLGTGENEQFF
CDR3nt: TGTGCCAGCAGCTTAGGGACAGGGGAGAATGAGCAGTTCTTC

d_gene: NA
v_gene: TRBV10-3
j_gene: TRBJ1-5
len: 12
abundance: NA
CDR3aa: CAISLGDQPQHF
CDR3nt: TGTGCCATCAGTCTCGGGGATCAGCCCCAGCATTTT

d_gene: NA
v_gene: TRBV19
j_gene: TRBJ1-5
len: 17
abundance: NA
CDR3aa: CASSPPPHRELSQPQHF
CDR3nt: TGTGCCAGTAGTCCCCCCCCACACAGGGAACTTAGTCAGCCCCAGCATTTT

d_gene: NA
v_gene: TRBV7-2
j_gene: TRBJ2-1
len: 13
abundance: NA
CDR3aa: CASRNYVDNEQFF
CDR3nt: TGTGCCAGCCGGAACTACGTGGACAATGAGCAGTTCTTC